This T cell receptor (beta chain) emerged from a study of blood T cell repertoires in COVID-19. Germline-derived CDR1 and CDR2 are MDHEN and SYDVKM. The V segment lost 5 bases and the J segment 2 bases; nucleotides outside the gene matches: 3. This CDR3 region has 14 residues. Sequencing was performed with immunoSEQ multiplex PCR; in TCRdb, only in-frame clones are kept and a portion is missing. The data show 150,000 to 200,000 clones, with about 90% seen just once and more than 4.5% held by the top ten. The chain recombines TRBV28 with TRBJ2-7, with TRBD2 matching over 10 bases. The clonotype comes from a man aged 25-40 years with COVID-19, enrolled during active disease. The material sequenced was peripheral blood. The CDR3 nucleotides read TGTGCCAGCAGTAGGCTAGCGGGAGCCTACGAGCAGTACTTC. This sequence encodes CASSRLAGAYEQYF.